Listed here are 3 T cell receptor beta chains from one sample, sequenced in a study of CD8 T cells in ankylosing spondylitis. The study, taken as a whole, reports: Roughly eight highly homologous variants made up a TCR beta motif that seemed to typify ankylosing spondylitis blood.

One entry per CDR3 protein results from TCRdb running MiXCR on the 5' RACE reads. The data show approximately 550,000 distinct CDR3 sequences, roughly 13% seen once. Their antigens remain unidentified. Material: blood, either unsorted or a sorted T cell fraction (not recorded which). These receptors were collected from a male donor with ankylosing spondylitis.

This clonotype was counted only a few times. The chain couples TRBV7-2 to TRBJ2-3; 13 nucleotides line up with TRBD2. CDR3 length: 16 residues. Germline V gene sequence: CDR1 SGHTA, CDR2 FQGNSA. V shed 5 bases, J shed 2 bases, and the junction held 4 bases outside the gene matches. The CDR3, as DNA: TGTGCCAGCAGCCGGGGACTAGCGGGAACCACAGATACGCAGTATTTT. Its translation is CASSRGLAGTTDTQYF.

In its sample, this clonotype was seen many times. The V gene is TRBV11-2, the J gene TRBJ2-1; TRBD2 matches at 11 bases. Germline lookup yields CDR1 SGHAT and CDR2 FQNNGV. The CDR3 covers 15 residues. Unmatched junction bases numbered 9, after V lost 5 bases and J lost 9 bases. CDR3 region: CASSVASGRRGEQFF. The CDR3 nucleotides are TGTGCCAGCAGCGTGGCTAGCGGGAGGAGGGGTGAGCAGTTCTTC.

This clonotype was found many times. The rearrangement joins TRBV12-3 or TRBV12-4 to TRBJ2-2, with a weak D call TRBD2 (6 bases). The CDR3 covers 15 residues. The V and J ends lost 6 bases and 5 bases respectively, with 16 bases between them. The CDR3 sequence is CASRSFSGETGELFF. For the CDR3, the DNA is TGTGCCAGCAGATCCTTTTCGGGAGAGACCGGGGAGCTGTTTTTT.